This T cell receptor beta chain came from a study of blood T cell repertoires in COVID-19. In the study overall: Some COVID-19 samples were acute and others convalescent; all came from the United States, Italy and Spain. T cells, B-cell-depleted T cells, or PBMCs provided the cDNA or gDNA that served as material.

V was trimmed by 0 bases and J by 0 bases, leaving 5 bases between them. CDR1 is MNHEY and CDR2 is SVGEGT in the germline V gene. The CDR3 is 15 amino acids. With respect to this clone: This sample includes further DNA sequences coding for the same CDR3.

Authors' processing steps: Reference gene primer amplification yielded estimated nucleated cell counts. Produced via immunoSEQ multiplex PCR; TCRdb's table is partial and in-frame only. The D gene and trimming were derived from the DNA, and the V and J assignments and clone size from that table. The sample holds roughly 64,000 clones, roughly 76% seen once. The receptor's source is a human donor in a cohort sampled during active COVID-19. The chain is built from TRBV6-2 or TRBV6-3 and TRBJ1-4; a weak D match, TRBD1 (5 bases). The sequencing input was peripheral blood. This chain's CDR3 is CASSYSGATNEKLFF. DNA for the CDR3: TGTGCCAGCAGTTACTCAGGGGCAACTAATGAAAAACTGTTTTTT.